This section outlines one TCR beta chain sequence together with its context. Its antigen is not known. Assay used: immunoSEQ multiplex PCR; TCRdb lists only in-frame clones, some missing. The table lists tens of thousands of clones, around 70% of them singletons. This record comes from a study of vaccination effects on CD4 cells after COVID-19. Germline V gene lookup returns CDR1 SEHNR and CDR2 FQNEAQ (reference sequence). V lost 2 bases, J lost 3 bases, and 8 bases lay in between. The CDR3 sequence is 14 residues long. A roughly 10-day culture period preceded the isolation of CD4+ T cells. Nucleocapsid antibody tests were negative, and the vaccine recipients had no prior SARS-CoV-2 infection.

The rearrangement uses TRBV7-9 and TRBJ1-5, with TRBD1 as a possible D gene (5 bases). The receptor's source is a human donor who received a COVID-19 vaccine. The specimen comprised CD4+ T cells from PBMCs cultured without peptide, sampled before COVID-19 vaccination. CDR3 loop: CASSLQGTNQPQHF. The CDR3 nucleotides read TGTGCCAGCAGCTTACAGGGAACCAATCAGCCCCAGCATTTT.